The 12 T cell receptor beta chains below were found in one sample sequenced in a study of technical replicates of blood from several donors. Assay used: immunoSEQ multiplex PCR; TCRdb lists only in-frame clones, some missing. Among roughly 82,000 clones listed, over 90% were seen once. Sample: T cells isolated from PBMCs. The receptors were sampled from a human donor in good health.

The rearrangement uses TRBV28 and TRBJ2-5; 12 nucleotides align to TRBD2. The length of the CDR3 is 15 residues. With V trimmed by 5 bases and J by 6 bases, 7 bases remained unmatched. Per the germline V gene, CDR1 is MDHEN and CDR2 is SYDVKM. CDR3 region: CASSLAGGPVKTQYF. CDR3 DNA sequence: TGTGCCAGCAGTCTAGCGGGAGGGCCGGTTAAGACCCAGTACTTC. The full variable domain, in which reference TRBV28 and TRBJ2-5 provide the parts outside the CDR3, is DVKVTQSSRYLVKRTGEKVFLECVQDMDHENMFWYRQDPGLGLRLIYFSYDVKMKEKGDIPEGYSVSREKKERFSLILESASTNQTSMYLCASSLAGGPVKTQYFGPGTRLLVL.

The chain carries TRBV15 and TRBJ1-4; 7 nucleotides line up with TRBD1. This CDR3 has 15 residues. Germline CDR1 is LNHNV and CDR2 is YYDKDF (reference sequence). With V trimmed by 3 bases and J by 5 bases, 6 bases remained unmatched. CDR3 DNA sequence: TGTGCCACCAGCAGTCCCGGGACAGCAAATGAAAAACTGTTTTTT. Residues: CATSSPGTANEKLFF.

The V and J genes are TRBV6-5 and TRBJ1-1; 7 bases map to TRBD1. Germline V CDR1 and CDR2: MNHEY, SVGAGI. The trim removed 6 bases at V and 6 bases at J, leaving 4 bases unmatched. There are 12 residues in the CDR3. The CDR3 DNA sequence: TGTGCCAGCAGACGCGACAGGGCTGAAGCTTTCTTT. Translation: CASRRDRAEAFF.

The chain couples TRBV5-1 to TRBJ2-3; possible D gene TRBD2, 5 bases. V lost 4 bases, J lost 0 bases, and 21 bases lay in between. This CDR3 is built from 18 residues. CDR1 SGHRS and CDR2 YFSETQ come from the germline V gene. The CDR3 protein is CASSPAPRASTSTDTQYF. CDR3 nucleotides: TGCGCCAGCAGCCCGGCCCCACGAGCTAGCACAAGCACAGATACGCAGTATTTT.

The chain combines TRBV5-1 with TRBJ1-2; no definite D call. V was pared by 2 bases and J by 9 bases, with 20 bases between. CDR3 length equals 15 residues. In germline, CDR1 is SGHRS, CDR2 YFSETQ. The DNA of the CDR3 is TGCGCCAGCAGCTTTCCCCACCGGAGGGTCATCCGCTACACCTTC. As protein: CASSFPHRRVIRYTF.

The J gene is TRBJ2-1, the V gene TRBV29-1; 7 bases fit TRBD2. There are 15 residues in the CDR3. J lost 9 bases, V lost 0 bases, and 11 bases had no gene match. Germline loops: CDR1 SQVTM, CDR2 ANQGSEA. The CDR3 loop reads CSVEESGILEVEQFF. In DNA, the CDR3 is TGCAGCGTTGAAGAGAGCGGGATACTAGAGGTTGAGCAGTTCTTC.

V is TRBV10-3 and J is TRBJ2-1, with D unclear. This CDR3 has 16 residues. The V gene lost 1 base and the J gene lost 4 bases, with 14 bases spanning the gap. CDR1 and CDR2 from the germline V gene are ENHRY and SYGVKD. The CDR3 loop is CAISEFESPAYNEQFF. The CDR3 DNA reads TGTGCCATCAGTGAGTTTGAGTCCCCCGCTTACAATGAGCAGTTCTTC.

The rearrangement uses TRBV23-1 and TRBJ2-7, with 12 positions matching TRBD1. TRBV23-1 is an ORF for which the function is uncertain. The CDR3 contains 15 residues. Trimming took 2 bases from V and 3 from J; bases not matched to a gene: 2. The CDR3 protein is CASSQGTGGFYEQYF. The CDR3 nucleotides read TGCGCCAGCAGTCAAGGGACAGGGGGCTTCTACGAGCAGTACTTC.

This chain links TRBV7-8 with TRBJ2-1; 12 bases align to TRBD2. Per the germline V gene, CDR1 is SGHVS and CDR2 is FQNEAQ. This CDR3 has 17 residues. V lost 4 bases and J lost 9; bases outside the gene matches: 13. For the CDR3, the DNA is TGTGCCAGCAGCTCGAGCCTAGCGGGAGGGCTGGATAGTGAGCAGTTCTTC. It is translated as CASSSSLAGGLDSEQFF.

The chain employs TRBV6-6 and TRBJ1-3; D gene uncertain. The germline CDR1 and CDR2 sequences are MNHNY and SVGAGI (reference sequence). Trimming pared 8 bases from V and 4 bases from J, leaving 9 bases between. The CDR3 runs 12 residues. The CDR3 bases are TGTGCCAGCTCGGTACGGGGAAACACCATATATTTT. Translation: CASSVRGNTIYF.

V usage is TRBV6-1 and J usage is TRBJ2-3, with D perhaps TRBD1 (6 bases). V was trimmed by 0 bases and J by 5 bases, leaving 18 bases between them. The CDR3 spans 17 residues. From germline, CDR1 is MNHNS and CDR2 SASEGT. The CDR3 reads CASSEAMGALYRDTQYF. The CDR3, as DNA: TGTGCCAGCAGTGAAGCCATGGGGGCCCTCTATAGAGATACGCAGTATTTT.

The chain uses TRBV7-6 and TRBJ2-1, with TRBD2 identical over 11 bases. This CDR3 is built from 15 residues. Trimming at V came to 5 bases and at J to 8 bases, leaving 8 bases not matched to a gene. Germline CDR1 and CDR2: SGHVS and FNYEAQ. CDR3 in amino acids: CASSQRLAGIHEQFF. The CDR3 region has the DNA TGTGCCAGCAGCCAACGACTAGCGGGAATCCATGAGCAGTTCTTC. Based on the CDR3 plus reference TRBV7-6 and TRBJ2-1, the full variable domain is GAGVSQSPRYKVTKRGQDVALRCDPISGHVSLYWYRQALGQGPEFLTYFNYEAQQDKSGLPNDRFSAERPEGSISTLTIQRTEQRDSAMYRCASSQRLAGIHEQFFGPGTRLTVL.